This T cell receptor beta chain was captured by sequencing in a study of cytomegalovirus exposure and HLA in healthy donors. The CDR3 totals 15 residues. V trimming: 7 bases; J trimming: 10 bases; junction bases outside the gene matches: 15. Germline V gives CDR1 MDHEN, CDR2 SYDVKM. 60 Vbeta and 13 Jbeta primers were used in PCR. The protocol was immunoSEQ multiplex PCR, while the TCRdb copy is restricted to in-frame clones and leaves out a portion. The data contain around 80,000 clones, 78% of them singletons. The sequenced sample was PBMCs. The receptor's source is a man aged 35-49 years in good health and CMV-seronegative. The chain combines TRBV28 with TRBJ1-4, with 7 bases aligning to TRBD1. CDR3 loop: CASNDPDRPRAKLFF. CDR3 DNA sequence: TGTGCCAGCAACGACCCGGACAGGCCGCGGGCAAAACTGTTTTTT.